This T cell receptor (beta chain) was sequenced during a study of blood T cells in healthy people across ages. Then a second PCR, running roughly 6 to 12 cycles, was carried out with a sample-barcoded 5' primer and a J-beta primer mix. TCRdb reprocessed the 5' RACE reads with MiXCR, giving one entry per CDR3 protein. Among 1.5 million to 1.8 million distinct CDR3 sequences listed, roughly 43% were seen once. Trimming removed 4 bases at V and 9 bases at J, with 6 bases between. This CDR3 region has 11 residues. The V gene's germline CDR1 is KGHDR and CDR2 SFDVKD. This clonotype was detected only a few times.

The sample was blood. The receptor was isolated from a woman between 18 and 29 years old in good health. The rearrangement links TRBV24-1 to TRBJ2-1; unclear D gene. CDR3 protein: CATSEAGEQFF. CDR3 DNA: TGTGCCACCAGTGAGGCCGGTGAGCAGTTCTTC.